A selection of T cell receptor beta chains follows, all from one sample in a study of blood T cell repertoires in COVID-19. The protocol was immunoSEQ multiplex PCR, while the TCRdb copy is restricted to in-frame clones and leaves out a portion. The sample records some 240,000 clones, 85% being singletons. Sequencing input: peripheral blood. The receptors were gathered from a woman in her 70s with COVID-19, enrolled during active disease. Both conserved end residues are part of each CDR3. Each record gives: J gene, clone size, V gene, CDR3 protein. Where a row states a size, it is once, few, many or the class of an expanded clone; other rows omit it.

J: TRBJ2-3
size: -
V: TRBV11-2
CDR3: CASSLTGGRTDTQYF

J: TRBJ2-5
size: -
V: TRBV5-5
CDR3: CASSLRGGNQETQYF

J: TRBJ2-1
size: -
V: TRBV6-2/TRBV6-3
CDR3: CASSYHQGLAGRFGEQFF

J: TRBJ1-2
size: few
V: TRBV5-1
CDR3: CASSLETTDGYTF

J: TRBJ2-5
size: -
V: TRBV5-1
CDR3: CASSPSGGGETQYF

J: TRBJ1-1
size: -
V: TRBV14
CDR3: CASSQRSTEAFF

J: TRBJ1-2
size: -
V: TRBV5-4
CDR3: CASSPGGGRLYGYTF

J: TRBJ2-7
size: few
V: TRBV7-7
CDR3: CASSLAEGQAYEQYF

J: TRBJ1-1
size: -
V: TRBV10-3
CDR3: CAIRDSLGNTEAFF

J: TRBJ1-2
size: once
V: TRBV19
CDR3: CASSIREQNYGYTF

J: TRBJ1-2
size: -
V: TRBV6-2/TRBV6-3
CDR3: CASSPVFFYGYTF

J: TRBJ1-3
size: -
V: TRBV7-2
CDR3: CASSSPFSGNTIYF

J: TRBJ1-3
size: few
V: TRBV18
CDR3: CASSPAGTGTSGNTIYF

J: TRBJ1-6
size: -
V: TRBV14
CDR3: CASSQERDNSPLHF

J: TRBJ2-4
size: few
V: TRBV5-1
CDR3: CASSPFGQSPQNIQYF

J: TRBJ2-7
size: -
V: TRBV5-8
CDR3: CASSLGLAGPYEQYF

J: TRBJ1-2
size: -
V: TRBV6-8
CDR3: CASHRTTGYGYTF

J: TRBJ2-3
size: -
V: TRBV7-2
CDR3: CASSLIAGGPDTQYF

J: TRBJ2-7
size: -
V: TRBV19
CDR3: CASTTSSDPGSYEQYF

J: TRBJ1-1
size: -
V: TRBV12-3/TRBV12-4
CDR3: CASTRGQLEAFF

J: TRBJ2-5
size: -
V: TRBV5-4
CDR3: CASSRGGQGNLETQYF

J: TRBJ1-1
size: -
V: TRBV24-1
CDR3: CATSQDRGAEAFF

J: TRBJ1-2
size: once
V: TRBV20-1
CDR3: CSAGLEGYTF

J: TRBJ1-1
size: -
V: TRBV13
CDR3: CARRDISMNTEAFF

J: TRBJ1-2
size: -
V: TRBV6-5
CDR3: CASSYEDRGRGGYTF

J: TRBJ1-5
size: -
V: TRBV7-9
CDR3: CALCPGGAGWGQPQHF

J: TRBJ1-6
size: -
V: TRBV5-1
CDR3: CASSLAVANNSPLHF

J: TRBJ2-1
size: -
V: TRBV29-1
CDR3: CSVELAGGPSYNEQFF

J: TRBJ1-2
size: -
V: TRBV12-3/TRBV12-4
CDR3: CASSIQGVYGYTF

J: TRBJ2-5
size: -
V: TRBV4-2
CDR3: CASSTRKDRGEETQYF

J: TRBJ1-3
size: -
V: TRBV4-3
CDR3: CASSQGASGNTIYF

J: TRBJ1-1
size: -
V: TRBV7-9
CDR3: CASRHNSPTDAAFF

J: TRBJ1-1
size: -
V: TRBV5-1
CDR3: CASSLERGRTEAFF

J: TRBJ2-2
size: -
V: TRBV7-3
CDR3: CASSSGLAGAWGELFF

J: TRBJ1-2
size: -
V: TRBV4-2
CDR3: CASSQDPDSSYGYTF

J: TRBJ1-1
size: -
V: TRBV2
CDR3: CASRQDTNTEAFF

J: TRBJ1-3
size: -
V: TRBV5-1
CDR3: CASHGDMDGNTIYF

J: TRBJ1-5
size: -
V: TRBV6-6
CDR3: CASSYGQGSSNQPQHF

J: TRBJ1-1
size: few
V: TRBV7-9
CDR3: CASSLGQGTEAFF

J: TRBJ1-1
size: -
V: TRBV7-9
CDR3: CASSLERQSEAFF

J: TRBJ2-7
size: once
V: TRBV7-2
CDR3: CASTGRGISYEQYF

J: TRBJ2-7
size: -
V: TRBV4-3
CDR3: CASSQDQRLDDEQYF

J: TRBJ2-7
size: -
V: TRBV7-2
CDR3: CASSLVSGGSEQYF

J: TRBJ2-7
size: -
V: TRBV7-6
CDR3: CASSMGQGAYEQYF

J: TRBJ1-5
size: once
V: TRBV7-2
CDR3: CASSLRTGRSNQPQHF

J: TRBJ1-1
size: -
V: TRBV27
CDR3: CASSLRDRDTEAFF

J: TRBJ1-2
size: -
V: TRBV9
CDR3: CASSVDEEYGYTF

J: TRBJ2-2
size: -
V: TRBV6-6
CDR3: CASSWREVRNTGELFF

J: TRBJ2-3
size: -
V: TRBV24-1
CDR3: CATSVHGGGTDTQYF

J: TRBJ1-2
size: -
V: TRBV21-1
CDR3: CASSKRGSTGRHGYTF

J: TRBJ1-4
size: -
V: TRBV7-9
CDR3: CASSLAPEEKLFF

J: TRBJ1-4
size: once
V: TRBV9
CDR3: CASSLTGILGNEKLFF

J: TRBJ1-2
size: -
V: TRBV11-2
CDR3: CASSTEAVGYTF

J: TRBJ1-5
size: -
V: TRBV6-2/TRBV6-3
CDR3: CASSYRQENQPQHF

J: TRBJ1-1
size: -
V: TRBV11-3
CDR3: CASSPDLGSYTEAFF

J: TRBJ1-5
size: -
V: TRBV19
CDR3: CASSTVPYSNQPQHF

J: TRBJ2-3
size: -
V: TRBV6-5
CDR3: CASSGDTDTQYF